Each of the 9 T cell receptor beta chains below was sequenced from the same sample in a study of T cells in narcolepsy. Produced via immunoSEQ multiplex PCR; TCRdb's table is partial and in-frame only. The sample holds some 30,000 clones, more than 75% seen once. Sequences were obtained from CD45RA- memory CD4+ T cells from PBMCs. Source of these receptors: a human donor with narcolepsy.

CDR3 coding DNA: TGTGCCAGCAGCCCATTTACTGAGACAGGGAACACCGGGGAGCTGTTTTTT. It encodes CASSPFTETGNTGELFF. The chain links TRBV11-3 to TRBJ2-2, with D possibly matching TRBD1 (6 bases). Germline V gives CDR1 SGHNT, CDR2 YENEEA. V shed 5 bases and J shed 1 base, with 17 bases lying between them. The length of the CDR3 is 17 residues. Full variable domain (rest looked up from reference TRBV11-3 and TRBJ2-2): EAGVVQSPRYKIIEKKQPVAFWCNPISGHNTLYWYLQNLGQGPELLIRYENEEAVDDSQLPKDRFSAERLKGVDSTLKIQPAELGDSAVYLCASSPFTETGNTGELFFGEGSRLTVL.

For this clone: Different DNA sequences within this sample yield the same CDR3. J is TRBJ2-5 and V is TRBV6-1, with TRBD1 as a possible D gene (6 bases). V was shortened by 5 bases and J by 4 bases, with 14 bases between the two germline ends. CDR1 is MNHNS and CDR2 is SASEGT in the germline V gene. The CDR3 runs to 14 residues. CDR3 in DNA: TGTGCCAGCAGTTCCGGAGACAGGATAGAGACCCAGTACTTC. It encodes CASSSGDRIETQYF.

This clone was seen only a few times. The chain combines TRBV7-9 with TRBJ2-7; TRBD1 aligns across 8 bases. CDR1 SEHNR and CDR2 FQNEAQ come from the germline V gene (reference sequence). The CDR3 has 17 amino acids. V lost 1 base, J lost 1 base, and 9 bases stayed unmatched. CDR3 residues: CASSLDMGQVGSYEQYF. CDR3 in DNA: TGTGCCAGCAGCTTAGATATGGGACAGGTCGGTTCCTACGAGCAGTACTTC. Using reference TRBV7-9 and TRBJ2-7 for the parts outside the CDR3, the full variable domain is DTGVSQNPRHKITKRGQNVTFRCDPISEHNRLYWYRQTLGQGPEFLTYFQNEAQLEKSRLLSDRFSAERPKGSFSTLEIQRTEQGDSAMYLCASSLDMGQVGSYEQYFGPGTRLTVT.

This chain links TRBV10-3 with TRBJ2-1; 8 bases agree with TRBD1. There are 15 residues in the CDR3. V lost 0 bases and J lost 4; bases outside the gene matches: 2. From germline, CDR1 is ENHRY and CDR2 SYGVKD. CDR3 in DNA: TGTGCCATCAGTGAGTCCGGGGACAGGTACAATGAGCAGTTCTTC. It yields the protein CAISESGDRYNEQFF.

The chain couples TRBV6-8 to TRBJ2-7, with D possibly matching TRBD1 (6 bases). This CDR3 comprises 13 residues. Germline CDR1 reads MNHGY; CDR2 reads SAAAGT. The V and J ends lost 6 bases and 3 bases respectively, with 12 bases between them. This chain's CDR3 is CASRILQGYEQYF. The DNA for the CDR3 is TGTGCCAGCAGAATACTACAGGGCTACGAGCAGTACTTC.

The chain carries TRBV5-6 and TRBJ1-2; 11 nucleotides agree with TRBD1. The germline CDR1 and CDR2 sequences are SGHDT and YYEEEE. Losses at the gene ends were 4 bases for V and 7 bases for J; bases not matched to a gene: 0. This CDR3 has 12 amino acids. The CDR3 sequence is CASSGTGGGYTF. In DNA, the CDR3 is TGTGCCAGCAGCGGGACAGGGGGTGGCTACACCTTC.

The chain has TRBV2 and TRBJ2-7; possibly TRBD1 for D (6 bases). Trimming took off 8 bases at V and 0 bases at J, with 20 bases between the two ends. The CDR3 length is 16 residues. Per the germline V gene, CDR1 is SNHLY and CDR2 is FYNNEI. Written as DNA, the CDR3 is TGTGCCAGCGAGGGGGACGGCAATTTTTACTCCTACGAGCAGTACTTC. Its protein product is CASEGDGNFYSYEQYF.

For the CDR3, the DNA is TGCGCCAGCAGCCCGAACAGGGGGCCCCTTGAAGCTTTCTTT. Its protein is CASSPNRGPLEAFF. The chain couples TRBV5-1 to TRBJ1-1; TRBD1 matches 9 bases. Germline V gene lookup returns CDR1 SGHRS and CDR2 YFSETQ. CDR3 length: 14 amino acids. The ends lost 4 bases at V and 7 bases at J; junction bases unmatched: 8.

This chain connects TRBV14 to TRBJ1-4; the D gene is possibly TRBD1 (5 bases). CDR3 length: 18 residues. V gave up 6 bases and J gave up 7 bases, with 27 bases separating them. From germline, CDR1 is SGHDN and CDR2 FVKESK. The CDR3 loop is CASSQRVAGSLSGEKLFF. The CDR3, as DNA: TGTGCCAGCAGTCAACGAGTGGCAGGGTCCCTATCTGGTGAAAAACTGTTTTTT.